The sequence of this T cell receptor (beta chain) was determined in a study of cytomegalovirus exposure and HLA in healthy donors (dated by TCRdb to about 2017). Regarding the research as a whole: The 666 repertoires of the first cohort and the 110 or so validation repertoires were produced on the same platform, according to a later analysis. The study was designed to test whether signatures of past pathogen exposure could be identified by cataloging public T cell receptors. A separate validation cohort of some 130 different subjects was used in addition to the roughly 640-subject first cohort. High-throughput TCR immunosequencing, statistical association of individual TCRs with disease status, and machine learning were combined to predict cytomegalovirus infection status. The study at large found these results: Most TCR sequences were observed very rarely across donors, whereas some public TCRs were present in many individuals. Cytomegalovirus status was reported to be diagnosed by the classifier with high specificity and sensitivity in both the original and validation cohorts. Of the cluster scores, about 94% were above 0 in a later analysis, which found that TCRs clustered in the first cohort also tended to co-occur in the 110 or so validation repertoires. In the study, about 150 TCR beta chains were listed as associated with cytomegalovirus. A later analysis had no HLA typing for the validation cohort, so co-occurrence there was scored across all 130 or so repertoires. The authors suggested that the approach could potentially be generalized to other disease states and immunological phenotypes. Three of the identified cytomegalovirus-associated TCR beta chains were confirmed in vitro to be specific for cytomegalovirus antigens.

Library creation used the immunoSEQ multiplex PCR assay. The paper's processing steps were these. A statistical classification framework was developed to diagnose cytomegalovirus status using the catalog of TCR beta chain sequences. TCRdb mirrors the immuneACCESS table, restricted to in-frame sequences. Some clones are absent from its copies; in checked studies, under half trace to an unresolved V gene, and the reason for the others is unknown. V and J calls and clone size are given by that table; D and trimming were obtained from the DNA. This sample gives some 130,000 clones in total; roughly 81% of them show up just once. More than 1.4% of the sample belongs to the ten largest clones. The donors belonged to the validation cohort of over a hundred subjects, which was separate from the 666-subject first cohort. Of note for this clone: What antigen it recognizes has not been identified. Base qualities are not provided; no much larger clone lies one nucleotide away.

Taken from cysteine to phenylalanine, the CDR3 has 13 residues. The retained sequence is limited to the CDR3, 39 bases, with the frame set at the first base. The germline V gene (reference sequence) provides CDR1 SEHNR and CDR2 FQNEAQ. V is cut by 1 base and J by 7 bases, and the space between the germline ends is 10 bases. The specimen sequenced was PBMCs. The chain couples TRBV7-9 to TRBJ2-5; matching of 5 bases hints at TRBD2 as the D gene. The receptor comes from a woman aged 25 to 39 in good health and CMV-seronegative. This receptor carries the CDR3 CASSLVDGGTQYF. The sequence in DNA is TGTGCCAGCAGCTTAGTCGATGGAGGGACCCAGTACTTC.